This T cell receptor (beta chain) is drawn from a study of T cells after yellow fever vaccination. The study's findings and limits: A large majority of primary-vaccination clones showed up again after the booster (96% CD4, approximately 90% CD8). When the response was secondary, it was weaker but reached its peak faster, day 5 versus 15.

V was pared by 7 bases and J by 0 bases, with 16 bases between. The CDR3 extends over 16 amino acids. Germline V gene sequence: CDR1 LGHNA, CDR2 YSLEER. Generation of TCR cDNA used 5'RACE template switching (which added a universal primer site and UMIs). MiXCR was run by TCRdb on the 5' RACE reads, yielding one entry per CDR3 protein. Here the sample spans 85,000 to 100,000 distinct CDR3 sequences, about 5.8% being singletons. This clonotype was seen at least ten times. Antigen unknown. Sequencing used CD8+ T cells sorted from PBMCs, obtained 10 days after the yellow fever booster vaccination. This clonotype was obtained from a man aged 18 to 30 who received the YFV17D yellow fever vaccine. The chain carries TRBV4-3 and TRBJ2-1, with a possible D match to TRBD2 (5 bases). The CDR3 DNA reads TGCGCCAGCACCCCCACGGCGGGTAGCTCCTACAATGAGCAGTTCTTC. Its translation: CASTPTAGSSYNEQFF.